The sequence of this T cell receptor (beta chain) was determined in a study of CD8 T cells in ankylosing spondylitis. Broader study findings: Within matched ankylosing spondylitis synovial fluid, disease-linked clones were reportedly significantly enriched. Ankylosing spondylitis blood appeared to carry a characteristic TCR beta motif of roughly 8 highly homologous variants. Disease-linked clones were CD8+ and relatively rare in peripheral blood.

With molecular barcodes, quantitative 5'-RACE was used to make the TCR beta libraries. MiXCR was run by TCRdb on the 5' RACE reads, yielding one entry per CDR3 protein. The repertoire consists of roughly 180,000 distinct CDR3 sequences, with 9.8% occurring once and the leading ten covering about 15%. Turning to this clonotype: Its antigen is not known.

The sample comprised blood, either unsorted or a sorted T cell fraction (not recorded which). The sequence derives from a female donor with ankylosing spondylitis or in good health (not recorded which).

The chain's CDR3 is CASSLAGGTSYNEQFF. In DNA form, the CDR3 reads TGTGCCAGCAGCTTAGCGGGCGGGACCTCCTACAATGAGCAGTTCTTC. V is TRBV7-9 and J is TRBJ2-1, with D maybe TRBD2 (6 bases). Germline CDR1 is SEHNR and CDR2 is FQNEAQ (reference sequence). The CDR3 sequence is 16 residues long. The germline V and J ends were trimmed by 0 bases and 0 bases, with 9 bases remaining between them.